This TCR beta chain derives from a study of T cells after somatic rescue of genetic block. This CDR3 spans 18 amino acids. CDR1 is MGHRA and CDR2 is YSYEKL in the germline V gene. The J segment lost 0 bases and the V segment lost 3 bases, leaving 11 bases of the junction unmatched. The protocol was immunoSEQ multiplex PCR, while the TCRdb copy is restricted to in-frame clones and leaves out a portion. The data show under 7,500 clones, about 80% seen once. The sample taken for sequencing was peripheral blood mononuclear cells (PBMCs). The gene calls are TRBV4-1 and TRBJ2-3; 8 bases align to TRBD1. The sequence was obtained from a boy aged 5-17 years. Here the CDR3 DNA reads TGCGCCAGCAGCCAGGGAAACAGGGGGGTCCCTAGCACAGATACGCAGTATTTT. Its translation: CASSQGNRGVPSTDTQYF.